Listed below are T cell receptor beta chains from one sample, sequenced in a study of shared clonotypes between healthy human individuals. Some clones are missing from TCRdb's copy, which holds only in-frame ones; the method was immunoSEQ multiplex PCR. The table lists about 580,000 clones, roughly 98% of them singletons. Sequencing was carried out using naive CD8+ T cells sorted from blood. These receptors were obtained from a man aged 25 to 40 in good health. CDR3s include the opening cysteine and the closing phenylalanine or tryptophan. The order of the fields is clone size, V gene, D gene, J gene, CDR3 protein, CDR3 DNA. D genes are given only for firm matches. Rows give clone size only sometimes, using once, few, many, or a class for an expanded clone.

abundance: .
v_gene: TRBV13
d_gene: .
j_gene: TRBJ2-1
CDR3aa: CASRQTGNEQFF
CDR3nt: TGTGCCAGCAGGCAAACAGGCAATGAGCAGTTCTTC

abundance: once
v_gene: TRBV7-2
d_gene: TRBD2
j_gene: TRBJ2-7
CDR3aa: CASSFGGSGYEQYF
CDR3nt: TGTGCCAGCAGCTTTGGCGGGAGCGGGTACGAGCAGTACTTC

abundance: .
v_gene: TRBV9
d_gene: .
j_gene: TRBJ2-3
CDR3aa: CASSVGTAELLDTQYF
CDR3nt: TGTGCCAGCAGCGTGGGGACTGCCGAATTGTTGGATACGCAGTATTTT

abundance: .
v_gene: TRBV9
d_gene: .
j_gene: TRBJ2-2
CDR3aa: CASRRSGELFF
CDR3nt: TGTGCCAGCCGACGCTCCGGGGAGCTGTTTTTT

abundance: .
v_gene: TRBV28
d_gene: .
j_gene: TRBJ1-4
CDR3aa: CASSFESSWLSTTGTLVEKLFF
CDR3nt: TGTGCCAGCAGTTTTGAGTCCTCCTGGTTGTCCACTACCGGGACTCTGGTTGAAAAACTGTTTTTT

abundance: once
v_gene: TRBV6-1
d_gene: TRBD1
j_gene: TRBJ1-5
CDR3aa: CASSDRGLPLQPQHF
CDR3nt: TGTGCCAGCAGTGATAGGGGGCTTCCGCTTCAGCCCCAGCATTTT

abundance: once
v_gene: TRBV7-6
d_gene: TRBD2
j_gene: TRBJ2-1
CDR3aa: CASSFGSGLAGVGLLRNEQFF
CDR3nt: TGTGCCAGCAGCTTCGGTTCTGGACTAGCGGGAGTTGGTCTCCTACGCAATGAGCAGTTCTTC

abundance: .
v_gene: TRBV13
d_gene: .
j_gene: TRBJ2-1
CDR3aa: CASSLVERPENNEQFF
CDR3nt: TGTGCCAGCAGCTTAGTGGAGAGACCCGAGAACAATGAGCAGTTCTTC

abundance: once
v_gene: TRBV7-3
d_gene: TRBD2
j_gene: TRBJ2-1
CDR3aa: CASSRSREGSYNEQFF
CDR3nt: TGTGCCAGCAGCCGCTCGCGGGAGGGCTCCTACAATGAGCAGTTCTTC

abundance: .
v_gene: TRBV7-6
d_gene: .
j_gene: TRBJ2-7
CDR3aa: CASSLGLSSYEQYF
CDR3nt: TGTGCCAGCAGCTTAGGGCTGTCCTCCTACGAGCAGTACTTC

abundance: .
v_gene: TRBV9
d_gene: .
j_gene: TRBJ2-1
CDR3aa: CASSVSRATDYQYNEQFF
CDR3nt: TGTGCCAGCAGCGTATCCCGGGCCACCGATTACCAATACAATGAGCAGTTCTTC

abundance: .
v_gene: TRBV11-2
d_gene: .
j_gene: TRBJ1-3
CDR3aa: CASSLDRRVNTIYF
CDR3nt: TGTGCCAGCAGCTTAGATCGGAGGGTGAACACCATATATTTT

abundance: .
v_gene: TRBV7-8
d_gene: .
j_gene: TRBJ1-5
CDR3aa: CASSLQFYSNQPQHF
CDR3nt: TGTGCCAGCAGTTTACAGTTCTATAGCAATCAGCCCCAGCATTTT

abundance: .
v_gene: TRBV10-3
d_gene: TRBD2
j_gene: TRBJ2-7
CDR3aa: CAISEPAGLDSYEQYF
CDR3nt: TGTGCCATCAGTGAACCTGCCGGACTAGACAGCTACGAGCAGTACTTC

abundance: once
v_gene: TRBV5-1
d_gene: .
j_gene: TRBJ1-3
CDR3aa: CASSLDLRSSGNTIYF
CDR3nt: TGCGCCAGCAGCTTGGATCTACGGTCCTCTGGAAACACCATATATTTT